The rows below give T cell receptor beta chains drawn from one sample of a study of identical twins. TCRdb reprocessed the 5' RACE reads via MiXCR and lists one record per CDR3 protein. The sample lists around 250,000 distinct CDR3 sequences, roughly 7% seen once, with 3.5% to 4% in the top ten. This sample also appeared in a second study, on yellow fever vaccine responses in identical twins.

Sequencing was performed on memory (CD45RO+) T cells sorted from blood. These receptors were collected from a woman between 18 and 30 years old in good health. CDR3s include the opening cysteine and the closing phenylalanine or tryptophan.

j_call,v_call,cdr3_aa
TRBJ2-5,TRBV7-8,CASSPRAGQGETQYF
TRBJ1-5,TRBV20-1,CSARDAGGLNQPQHF
TRBJ2-7,TRBV6-5,CASSYYPSGGSTDEQYF
TRBJ2-4,TRBV20-1,CSAREPPMNIQYF
TRBJ2-1,TRBV12-3/TRBV12-4,CASSLSSGAGYNEQFF
TRBJ2-1,TRBV18,CASSPYRQGINEQFF
TRBJ1-1,TRBV18,CASSRDRGRVWAFF
TRBJ2-3,TRBV6-2/TRBV6-3,CASSYSSSGTDTQYF
TRBJ2-5,TRBV5-4,CASSSGQQFQETQYF
TRBJ2-2,TRBV7-9,CASSFVRVQGSNGELFF
TRBJ1-5,TRBV6-1,CASSEGVGQGQHF
TRBJ1-1,TRBV5-1,CASMAALNTEAFF
TRBJ2-7,TRBV28,CASSFRPYEQYF
TRBJ2-2,TRBV11-3,CASIHPGTSPGELFF
TRBJ2-5,TRBV10-3,CAISERMRETQYF
TRBJ2-1,TRBV4-2,CASSQYPGLAGGNEQFF
TRBJ2-5,TRBV4-2,CASSQEPGFQETQYF
TRBJ2-7,TRBV5-1,CASTRGTGSYEQYF